The rows below give T cell receptor beta chains drawn from one sample of a study of OX40 agonist ivuxolimab in advanced cancers. Clones were sequenced by immunoSEQ multiplex PCR, and TCRdb holds only the in-frame ones, with some missing. The sample has 80,000 to 100,000 clones, roughly 94% seen once. Source: CD4+ or CD8+ T cells sorted from blood, taken in a trial of the OX40 agonist ivuxolimab. These TCRs come from an adult with an advanced solid tumor such as melanoma, head and neck, liver or kidney cancer. Both conserved end residues are part of each CDR3. Each record gives: D gene, J gene, CDR3 length, clone size, V gene, CDR3 DNA, CDR3 protein. The D gene is left open where the match is weak. Clone sizes are given selectively: once, few, many, or a class where the clone is expanded.

>-|TRBJ1-2|12|once|TRBV6-1
TGTGCCAGCGGGGGTTTCAACTATGGCTACACCTTC
CASGGFNYGYTF
>TRBD1|TRBJ1-6|15|-|TRBV2
TGTGCCAGCAGCGCCGGGACAGCCCTTAATTCACCCCTCCACTTT
CASSAGTALNSPLHF
>-|TRBJ2-5|13|-|TRBV11-2
TGTGCCAGCAGCTCGGACGGTCAAGAGACCCAGTACTTC
CASSSDGQETQYF
>-|TRBJ1-1|13|-|TRBV25-1
TGTGCCAGCAGTGAATTAAATTCTGCTGAAGCTTTCTTT
CASSELNSAEAFF
>-|TRBJ2-7|14|-|TRBV6-5
TGTGCCAGCAGTTTCAGGGGAAATTCCTACGAGCAGTACTTC
CASSFRGNSYEQYF
>TRBD1|TRBJ1-6|14|-|TRBV5-4
TGTGCCAGCAGCCCGGAAGGGACAGGGCTACCCCTCCACTTT
CASSPEGTGLPLHF
>-|TRBJ2-7|14|once|TRBV4-2
TGTGCCAGCAGCCCAACAAACGGGGGTTACGAGCAGTACTTC
CASSPTNGGYEQYF
>TRBD2|TRBJ2-7|14|-|TRBV19
TGTGCCAGTAGTATAGCGGGGGGCTCCTACGAGCAGTACTTC
CASSIAGGSYEQYF
>-|TRBJ1-4|16|once|TRBV4-2
TGTGCCAGCAGCCAATATACGGGGACAACTAATGAAAAACTGTTTTTT
CASSQYTGTTNEKLFF
>-|TRBJ1-2|14|once|TRBV2
TGTGCCAGCAGTGATCCCAGAAATAACTATGGCTACACCTTC
CASSDPRNNYGYTF
>TRBD1|TRBJ2-5|14|-|TRBV11-2
TGTGCCAGCAGCTTCAGGGGGCGCCGGGAGACCCAGTACTTC
CASSFRGRRETQYF
>TRBD1|TRBJ1-5|16|-|TRBV4-3
TGCGCCAGCAGCCAAGACTCGACAGGGTTGAGTCAGCCCCAGCATTTT
CASSQDSTGLSQPQHF
>-|TRBJ1-2|12|-|TRBV19
TGTGCCAGTAGGGGATGGGACTATGGCTACACCTTC
CASRGWDYGYTF
>-|TRBJ1-1|14|-|TRBV29-1
TGCAGCGTTGCTGGGGGTGCCCTAGGGACTGAAGCTTTCTTT
CSVAGGALGTEAFF
>TRBD1|TRBJ2-1|14|-|TRBV7-9
TGTGCCAGCAGGTCAGGGGGCGGCTACAATGAGCAGTTCTTC
CASRSGGGYNEQFF
>-|TRBJ2-7|14|-|TRBV4-2
TGTGCCAGCAGCCAAGAAGCGGTTGCTCCGGAGCAGTACTTC
CASSQEAVAPEQYF
>-|TRBJ1-6|16|-|TRBV5-4
TGTGCCAGCAGCCTGGAGAGGCGCTCCTATAATTCACCCCTCCACTTT
CASSLERRSYNSPLHF
>-|TRBJ2-3|15|once|TRBV13
TGTGCCAGCAGCTTCGAGAGCTTTAGCACAGATACGCAGTATTTT
CASSFESFSTDTQYF
>-|TRBJ1-1|18|-|TRBV2
TGTGCCAGCAGTGGTTATTACGGACGTACACTCATGAACACTGAAGCTTTCTTT
CASSGYYGRTLMNTEAFF
>-|TRBJ2-7|12|-|TRBV9
TGTGCCAGCAGGGGGGCCTCCTACGAGCAGTACTTC
CASRGASYEQYF
>TRBD1|TRBJ2-5|15|-|TRBV6-1
TGTGCCAGCATTGGAGGGGGACAGGACCAAGAGACCCAGTACTTC
CASIGGGQDQETQYF
>-|TRBJ2-7|15|-|TRBV9
TGTGCCAGCAGCGTAGCTGTCGGGGGCGTCTACGAGCAGTACTTC
CASSVAVGGVYEQYF
>TRBD1|TRBJ2-1|15|-|TRBV9
TGTGCCAGCAGCCAAAGGGGGCGAGCCTACAATGAGCAGTTCTTC
CASSQRGRAYNEQFF
>-|TRBJ2-7|11|-|TRBV28
TGCGCCGTGGGGGAGTCCTACGAGCAGTACTTC
CAVGESYEQYF
>-|TRBJ2-5|16|-|TRBV28
TGTGCCAGCATCCCAGGACAGTGGGGGATCCAAGAGACCCAGTACTTC
CASIPGQWGIQETQYF
>-|TRBJ2-1|14|once|TRBV27
TGTGCCAGCAGTTTTCAGGGTTGGGACAATGAGCAGTTCTTC
CASSFQGWDNEQFF
>-|TRBJ1-5|13|-|TRBV4-1
TGCGCCAGCAGCCAAGGTCAGGGGCAGCCCCAGCATTTT
CASSQGQGQPQHF
>-|TRBJ2-7|17|once|TRBV4-1
TGCGCCAGCAGCCAAGTGACGGACACCAACCCATTATACGAGCAGTACTTC
CASSQVTDTNPLYEQYF
>-|TRBJ1-2|11|few|TRBV5-6
TGTGCCAGCAGCTGGACAGATGGCTACACCTTC
CASSWTDGYTF
>-|TRBJ1-5|15|-|TRBV4-3
TGCGCCAGCAGCCAAGATAGGGGGACTAATCAGCCCCAGCATTTT
CASSQDRGTNQPQHF
>-|TRBJ2-7|15|-|TRBV19
TGTGCCAGTAGTATAGGCGGAGGGACGATCTACGAGCAGTACTTC
CASSIGGGTIYEQYF
>-|TRBJ2-1|12|-|TRBV7-3
TGTGCCAGCAGCCCGGGGATACATGAGCAGTTCTTC
CASSPGIHEQFF
>TRBD2|TRBJ2-1|17|-|TRBV11-2
TGTGCCAGCAGCTTAGGGGGGGCGGGGGGCTCCTACAATGAGCAGTTCTTC
CASSLGGAGGSYNEQFF
>-|TRBJ1-1|17|-|TRBV5-6
TGTGCCAGCAGCGGCTGGGGGGCGGGGGTGAGGAACACTGAAGCTTTCTTT
CASSGWGAGVRNTEAFF
>-|TRBJ2-7|15|-|TRBV27
TGTGCCAGCAGTTTATGGCCCGGACACAACTACGAGCAGTACTTC
CASSLWPGHNYEQYF
>TRBD2|TRBJ2-3|15|-|TRBV6-1
TGTGCCAGCGGTAGCGGGGGGGCTGGTACAGATACGCAGTATTTT
CASGSGGAGTDTQYF
>TRBD2|TRBJ2-1|14|once|TRBV13
TGTGCCAGCAAAAGCGGGACTCGCTGGAATGAGCAGTTCTTC
CASKSGTRWNEQFF
>-|TRBJ1-2|12|-|TRBV29-1
TGCAGCGTTGTCGGGGGCCTGGATGGCTACACCTTC
CSVVGGLDGYTF
>-|TRBJ2-5|14|-|TRBV29-1
TGCAGCGCCGACAGGGAGGGGAGTCAAGAGACCCAGTACTTC
CSADREGSQETQYF
>TRBD1|TRBJ2-7|13|once|TRBV19
TGTGCCAGTAGTAAGGGGGCCACCTACGAGCAGTACTTC
CASSKGATYEQYF
>TRBD1|TRBJ2-7|13|-|TRBV6-5
TGTGCCAGCAGTTTCTTAACAGGGGACGAGCAGTACTTC
CASSFLTGDEQYF
>-|TRBJ2-7|12|-|TRBV2
TGTGCCAGCAGCGAGGAGCCCTACGAGCAGTACTTC
CASSEEPYEQYF
>-|TRBJ2-5|11|-|TRBV7-9
TGTGCCAGCAGCATTAAAAAGACCCAGTACTTC
CASSIKKTQYF
>-|TRBJ2-7|13|-|TRBV7-6
TGTGCCAGCAGCCCAAACCCAGGGACCGAGCAGTACTTC
CASSPNPGTEQYF
>-|TRBJ2-7|12|-|TRBV5-1
TGCGCCAGCAGCCCAAACGCCTACGAGCAGTACTTC
CASSPNAYEQYF
>-|TRBJ1-5|14|-|TRBV7-6
TGTGCCAGCAGTCCCCAGAATAGCAATCAGCCCCAGCATTTT
CASSPQNSNQPQHF
>-|TRBJ2-1|15|-|TRBV5-1
TGCGCCAGCAGCTTGGCAGGGGGGACCTACAATGAGCAGTTCTTC
CASSLAGGTYNEQFF
>-|TRBJ2-7|15|-|TRBV10-1
TGCGCCAGCAGTGAGTATGCGACAGTCCCCTACGAGCAGTACTTC
CASSEYATVPYEQYF
>-|TRBJ2-7|12|-|TRBV9
TGTGCCAGCAGCACATCCTCCTACGAGCAGTACTTC
CASSTSSYEQYF